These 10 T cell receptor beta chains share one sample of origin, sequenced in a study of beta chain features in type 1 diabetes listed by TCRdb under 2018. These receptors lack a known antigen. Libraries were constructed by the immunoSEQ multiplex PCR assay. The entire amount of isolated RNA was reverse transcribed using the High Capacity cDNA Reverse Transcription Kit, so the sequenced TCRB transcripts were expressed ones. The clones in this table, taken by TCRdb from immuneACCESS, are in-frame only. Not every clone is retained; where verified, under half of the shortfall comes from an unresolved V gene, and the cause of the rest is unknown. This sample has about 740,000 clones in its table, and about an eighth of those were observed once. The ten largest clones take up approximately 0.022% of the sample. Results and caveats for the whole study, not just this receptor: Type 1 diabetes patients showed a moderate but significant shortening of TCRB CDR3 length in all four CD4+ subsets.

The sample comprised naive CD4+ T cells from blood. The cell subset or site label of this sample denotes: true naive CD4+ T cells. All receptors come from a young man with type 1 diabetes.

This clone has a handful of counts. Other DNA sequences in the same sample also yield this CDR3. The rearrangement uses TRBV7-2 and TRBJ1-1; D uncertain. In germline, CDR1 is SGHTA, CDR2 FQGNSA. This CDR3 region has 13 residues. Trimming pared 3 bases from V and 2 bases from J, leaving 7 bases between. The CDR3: CASSFAPNTEAFF. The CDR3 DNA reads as TGTGCCAGCAGCTTCGCCCCAAACACTGAAGCTTTCTTT.

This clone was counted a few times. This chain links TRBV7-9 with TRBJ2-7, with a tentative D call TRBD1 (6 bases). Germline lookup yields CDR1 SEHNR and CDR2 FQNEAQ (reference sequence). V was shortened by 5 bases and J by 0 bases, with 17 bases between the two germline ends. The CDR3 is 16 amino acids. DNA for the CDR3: TGTGCCAGCAGCCGGGGTAACAGGGAGAACTCCTACGAGCAGTACTTC. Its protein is CASSRGNRENSYEQYF.

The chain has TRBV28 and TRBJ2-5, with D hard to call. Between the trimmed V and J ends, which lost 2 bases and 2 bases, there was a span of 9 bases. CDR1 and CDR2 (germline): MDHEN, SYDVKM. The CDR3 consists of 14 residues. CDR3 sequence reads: CASSLGIPQETQYF. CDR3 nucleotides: TGTGCCAGCAGTTTAGGGATACCACAAGAGACCCAGTACTTC.

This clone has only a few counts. CDR3 bases: TGTGCCATCAGTGAGTCGTCACCCTCCGGACAAGAGCAGTTCTTC. It codes for CAISESSPSGQEQFF. The rearrangement uses TRBV10-3 and TRBJ2-1; a possible D gene is TRBD1 (5 bases). The V end lost 0 bases, the J end lost 10 bases, and 16 bases lay between the germline ends. The V gene's germline CDR1 is ENHRY and CDR2 SYGVKD. The CDR3 sequence is 15 residues long.

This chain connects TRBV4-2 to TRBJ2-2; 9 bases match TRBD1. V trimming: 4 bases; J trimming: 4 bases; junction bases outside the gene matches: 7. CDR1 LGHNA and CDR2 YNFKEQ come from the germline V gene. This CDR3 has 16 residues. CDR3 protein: CASSPRTGVGTGELFF. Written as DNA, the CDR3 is TGTGCCAGCAGCCCTCGGACAGGGGTGGGCACCGGGGAGCTGTTTTTT.

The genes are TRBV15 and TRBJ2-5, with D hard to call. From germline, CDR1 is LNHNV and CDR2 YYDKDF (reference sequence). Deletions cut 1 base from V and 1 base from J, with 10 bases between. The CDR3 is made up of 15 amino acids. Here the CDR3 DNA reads TGTGCCACCAGCAGAGCCGGGTCCATCCAAGAGACCCAGTACTTC. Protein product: CATSRAGSIQETQYF.

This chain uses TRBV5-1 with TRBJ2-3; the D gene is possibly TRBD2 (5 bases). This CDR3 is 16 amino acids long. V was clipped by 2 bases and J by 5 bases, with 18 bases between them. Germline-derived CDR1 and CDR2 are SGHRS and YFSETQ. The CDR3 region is CASSFNRGTVGDTQYF. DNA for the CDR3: TGCGCCAGCAGCTTTAACCGGGGAACGGTGGGAGATACGCAGTATTTT. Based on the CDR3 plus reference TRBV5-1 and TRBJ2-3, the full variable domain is KAGVTQTPRYLIKTRGQQVTLSCSPISGHRSVSWYQQTPGQGLQFLFEYFSETQRNKGNFPGRFSGRQFSNSRSEMNVSTLELGDSALYLCASSFNRGTVGDTQYFGPGTRLTVL.

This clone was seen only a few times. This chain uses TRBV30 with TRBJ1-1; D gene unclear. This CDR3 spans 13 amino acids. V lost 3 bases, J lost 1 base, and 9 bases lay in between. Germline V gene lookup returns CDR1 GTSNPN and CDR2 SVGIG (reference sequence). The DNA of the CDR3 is TGTGCCTGGAGGAAGGGCACGAACACTGAAGCTTTCTTT. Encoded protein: CAWRKGTNTEAFF.

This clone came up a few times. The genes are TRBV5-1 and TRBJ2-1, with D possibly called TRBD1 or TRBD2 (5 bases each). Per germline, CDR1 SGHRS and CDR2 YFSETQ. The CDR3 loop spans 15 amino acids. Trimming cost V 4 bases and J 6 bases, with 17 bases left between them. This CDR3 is CASSPPGLAGNEQFF. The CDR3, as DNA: TGCGCCAGCAGCCCCCCGGGGCTAGCCGGCAATGAGCAGTTCTTC.

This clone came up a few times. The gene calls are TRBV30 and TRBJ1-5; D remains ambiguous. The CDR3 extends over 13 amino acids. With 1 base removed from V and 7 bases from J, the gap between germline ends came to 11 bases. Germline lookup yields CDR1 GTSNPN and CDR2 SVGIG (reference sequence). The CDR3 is CAWSGAMGQPQHF. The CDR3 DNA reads TGTGCCTGGAGTGGAGCGATGGGCCAGCCCCAGCATTTT.